The 17 T cell receptor beta chains in this list originate from one sample, sequenced in a study of shared clonotypes between healthy human individuals. Clones were sequenced by immunoSEQ multiplex PCR, and TCRdb holds only the in-frame ones, with some missing. The top ten hold 0.4% to 0.45% of the sample, which has 1.5 million to 1.9 million clones, approximately 98% seen once. Sequencing was carried out using naive CD4+ T cells sorted from blood. Subset here: CD45RA+ positively selected. These receptors were collected from a man aged 30 to 45 in good health.

The CDR3 reads CATRLGNADTQYF. Here the CDR3 DNA reads TGTGCCACCCGGCTGGGCAATGCAGATACGCAGTATTTT. This chain links TRBV5-6 with TRBJ2-3; D not certain. CDR3 size: 13 residues. Trimming shortened V by 9 bases and J by 4 bases, and 15 bases separated the two germline ends. Per germline, CDR1 SGHDT and CDR2 YYEEEE.

About this clone: The sample carries other DNA sequences with the same CDR3. This rearrangement joins TRBV28 to TRBJ1-2; 9 positions agree with TRBD1. Germline loops: CDR1 MDHEN, CDR2 SYDVKM. The CDR3 totals 14 residues. Trimming removed 6 bases from V and 4 bases from J; junction bases left unmatched: 6. CDR3 region: CASSSGQGSYGYTF. CDR3 sequence (DNA): TGTGCCAGCAGCAGTGGACAGGGGTCCTATGGCTACACCTTC.

This clone was observed a handful of times. The chain employs TRBV6-1 and TRBJ2-7; D may correspond to TRBD1 or TRBD2 (5 bases each). Trimming pared 6 bases from V and 0 bases from J, leaving 15 bases between. Germline V CDR1 and CDR2: MNHNS, SASEGT. The CDR3 is 15 amino acids. CDR3 in DNA: TGTGCCAGCAGACGACCGGGACCGTTCTCCTACGAGCAGTACTTC. It encodes CASRRPGPFSYEQYF.

Only one count was recorded for this clone. The genes are TRBV10-2 and TRBJ2-3; D ambiguous. The ends were cut back, 4 bases at V and 1 base at J, with 15 bases in the middle. Germline-derived CDR1 and CDR2 are WSHSY and SAAADI. This CDR3 spans 16 amino acids. CDR3 in amino acids: CASSGIQAVGTDTQYF. The CDR3, as DNA: TGCGCCAGCAGTGGAATCCAGGCGGTGGGCACAGATACGCAGTATTTT.

The chain uses TRBV5-1 and TRBJ2-1; D could derive from TRBD1 or TRBD2 (5 bases each). This CDR3 has 16 amino acids. V lost 4 bases, J lost 0 bases, and 14 bases lay in between. The germline V gene encodes CDR1 SGHRS and CDR2 YFSETQ. Here the CDR3 DNA reads TGCGCCAGCAGCATAGGGGCAGGGAGCTCCTACAATGAGCAGTTCTTC. Residues: CASSIGAGSSYNEQFF.

The chain couples TRBV20-1 to TRBJ2-7; possibly TRBD1 for D (5 bases). The CDR3 has 11 residues. V shed 5 bases and J shed 6 bases, with 11 bases lying between them. In germline, CDR1 is DFQATT, CDR2 SNEGSKA (reference sequence). The CDR3 DNA reads TGCAGTGCTGAGGAAAGGGGCGAGCAGTACTTC. Its translation is CSAEERGEQYF.

The CDR3 DNA reads as TGTGCCAGCAGGGCCCGAGCGGGGACGGGCAACACCGGGGAGCTGTTTTTT. Encoded protein: CASRARAGTGNTGELFF. This chain connects TRBV2 to TRBJ2-2, with 7 bases matching TRBD2. This CDR3 is 17 amino acids long. CDR1 is SNHLY, CDR2 FYNNEI, per germline. J gave up 2 bases and V 6 bases, and 12 bases lay outside the gene matches.

The chain is built from TRBV6-6 and TRBJ2-5, with D tentatively TRBD1 or TRBD2 (6 bases each). The assigned J gene may be wrong: the sequence end matches TRBJ2-7 better. Germline V gene data show CDR1 as MNHNY and CDR2 as SVGAGI (reference sequence). CDR3 length: 15 residues. CDR3 DNA sequence: TGTGCCAGCATTATAGGGGGAGGAGGGGTTTACGAGCAGTACTTC. Translating it yields CASIIGGGGVYEQYF.

V gene TRBV23-1 combines with J gene TRBJ2-1, with D perhaps given as TRBD1 or TRBD2 (5 bases each). TRBV23-1 is marked as an open reading frame, function uncertain. The CDR3 totals 16 residues. Trimming took 3 bases from V and 7 from J, leaving 19 bases between them. Here the CDR3 DNA reads TGCGCCAGCAGTCAGTCCGGGACCCCCGCTCCGAATGAGCAGTTCTTC. Its protein is CASSQSGTPAPNEQFF.

The chain couples TRBV2 to TRBJ1-1, with D perhaps TRBD1 (5 bases). CDR1 SNHLY and CDR2 FYNNEI come from the germline V gene. CDR3 length equals 15 residues. Trimming pared 1 base from V and 2 bases from J, leaving 11 bases between. The CDR3 DNA reads TGTGCCAGCAGTGAAGGCCGGACAACTAACACTGAAGCTTTCTTT. Its translation: CASSEGRTTNTEAFF.

Points on this clone: Additional DNA sequences in this sample encode the identical CDR3. The chain is built from TRBV18 and TRBJ2-2, with D perhaps being TRBD1 or TRBD2 (5 bases each). Trimming took off 4 bases at V and 2 bases at J, with 8 bases between the two ends. This CDR3 region has 14 residues. CDR1 and CDR2 (germline): KGHSH, LQKENI. The CDR3 DNA follows: TGTGCCAGCTCACAAGGGACCAACACCGGGGAGCTGTTTTTT. Translation gives CASSQGTNTGELFF.

This sequence joins TRBV7-8 and TRBJ2-2; the D gene is possibly TRBD1 (6 bases). CDR3 size: 18 residues. V was trimmed by 5 bases and J by 4 bases, leaving 23 bases between them. The germline gives CDR1 SGHVS, CDR2 FQNEAQ. The CDR3 coding sequence is TGTGCCAGCAGCGGACCTCAGGGGATAGTTATTTTCACCGGGGAGCTGTTTTTT. As protein: CASSGPQGIVIFTGELFF.

CDR3 loop: CASSLVAIFRDGYTF. The CDR3 DNA follows: TGTGCCAGCAGCTTGGTAGCCATATTCAGGGATGGCTACACCTTC. The chain employs TRBV5-6 and TRBJ1-2, with D possibly TRBD1 on 5 matching bases. Between the trimmed V and J ends, which lost 0 bases and 6 bases, there was a span of 15 bases. The CDR3 has 15 amino acids. In germline, CDR1 is SGHDT, CDR2 YYEEEE. The entire variable domain, with the rest obtained from reference TRBV5-6 and TRBJ1-2, is as follows: DAGVTQSPTHLIKTRGQQVTLRCSPKSGHDTVSWYQQALGQGPQFIFQYYEEEERQRGNFPDRFSGHQFPNYSSELNVNALLLGDSALYLCASSLVAIFRDGYTFGSGTRLTVV.

The chain has TRBV29-1 and TRBJ2-5, with 7 bases matching TRBD2. This CDR3 spans 12 amino acids. V shed 6 bases, J shed 5 bases, and the junction held 6 bases outside the gene matches. Germline V gives CDR1 SQVTM, CDR2 ANQGSEA. CDR3 amino acids: CSVLDGGETQYF. The CDR3 DNA reads as TGCAGCGTCCTCGACGGGGGGGAGACCCAGTACTTC.

The rearrangement uses TRBV2 and TRBJ2-5; D call uncertain. The CDR3 runs to 15 residues. V was pared by 7 bases and J by 3 bases, with 18 bases between. CDR1 SNHLY and CDR2 FYNNEI come from the germline V gene. DNA for the CDR3: TGTGCCAGCACCTATCTGTCGGTGGAAGAAGAGACCCAGTACTTC. Protein product: CASTYLSVEEETQYF.

The chain joins TRBV27 to TRBJ2-6; D gene uncertain. The V end lost 2 bases, the J end lost 3 bases, and 17 bases lay between the germline ends. The CDR3 covers 18 residues. Germline-derived CDR1 and CDR2 are MNHEY and SMNVEV (reference sequence). The CDR3 loop reads CASSLRDQPAFGANVLTF. CDR3 nucleotides: TGTGCCAGCAGTTTACGAGACCAACCGGCTTTTGGGGCCAACGTCCTGACTTTC. The complete variable domain, with remaining parts taken from reference TRBV27 and TRBJ2-6, reads EAQVTQNPRYLITVTGKKLTVTCSQNMNHEYMSWYRQDPGLGLRQIYYSMNVEVTDKGDVPEGYKVSRKEKRNFPLILESPSPNQTSLYFCASSLRDQPAFGANVLTFGAGSRLTVL.

The rearrangement joins TRBV6-5 to TRBJ1-1; no clear D. Germline V CDR1 and CDR2: MNHEY, SVGAGI. This CDR3 spans 13 amino acids. The ends were cut back, 0 bases at V and 5 bases at J, with 7 bases in the middle. The CDR3 region is CASSYSQGTEAFF. The DNA for the CDR3 is TGTGCCAGCAGTTACTCGCAAGGGACTGAAGCTTTCTTT.